The clone carrying this T cell receptor beta chain appeared many times. Its cognate antigen is unknown. TCRdb independently ran MiXCR on the 5' RACE reads; one entry per CDR3 protein. In the table there are around 65,000 distinct CDR3 sequences, approximately 5% of which are singletons. The data were taken from a study of T cells after yellow fever vaccination. Study results and limitations: Peaking on day 5 versus 15, the secondary response was faster but weaker.

Germline trimming cut 0 bases from V and 8 bases from J; bases unmatched to any gene: 9. The CDR3 is 17 amino acids. The germline CDR1 and CDR2 sequences are SGHRS and YFSETQ. This sequence originates from a man younger than 35 who received the YFV17D yellow fever vaccine. Sequenced material: CD4+ T cells sorted from PBMCs, taken roughly 15 days after the first yellow fever vaccination. V and J are TRBV5-1 and TRBJ2-1, with TRBD2 identical over 12 bases. In DNA form, the CDR3 reads TGCGCCAGCAGCTTGGCTCTAGCGGGGGGGATCAGCCATGAGCAGTTCTTC. It encodes CASSLALAGGISHEQFF.